The entry that follows covers one TCR beta chain sequence. Its antigen is unknown. Germline CDR1 LNHNV, CDR2 YYDKDF (reference sequence). The CDR3 length is 13 residues. V was clipped by 3 bases and J by 2 bases, with 8 bases between them. The sample comes from a study of blood T cell dynamics during melanoma immunotherapy. Findings and limits, study-wide: The study could not tell melanoma-specific clones from general immune activation.

The time point: week 3, after first cycle of checkpoint inhibitor. At 12 weeks after first infusion, RECIST 1.1 defined response for most patients. No patient had earlier systemic cancer treatment, concurrent immunosuppressants, or another active cancer. DNA loading was fixed at 350 to 450 ng for all bulk PBMC samples. Produced via immunoSEQ multiplex PCR; TCRdb's table is partial and in-frame only. This table holds more than 8,000 clones, 88% found once. The chain has TRBV15 and TRBJ2-7; no clear D gene. The sample was blood, taken from a patient treated with checkpoint blockade. The TCR originated in a human donor with melanoma. In DNA, the CDR3 is TGTGCCACCAGCAGTTGGGGAACCTACGAGCAGTACTTC. Translation gives CATSSWGTYEQYF.